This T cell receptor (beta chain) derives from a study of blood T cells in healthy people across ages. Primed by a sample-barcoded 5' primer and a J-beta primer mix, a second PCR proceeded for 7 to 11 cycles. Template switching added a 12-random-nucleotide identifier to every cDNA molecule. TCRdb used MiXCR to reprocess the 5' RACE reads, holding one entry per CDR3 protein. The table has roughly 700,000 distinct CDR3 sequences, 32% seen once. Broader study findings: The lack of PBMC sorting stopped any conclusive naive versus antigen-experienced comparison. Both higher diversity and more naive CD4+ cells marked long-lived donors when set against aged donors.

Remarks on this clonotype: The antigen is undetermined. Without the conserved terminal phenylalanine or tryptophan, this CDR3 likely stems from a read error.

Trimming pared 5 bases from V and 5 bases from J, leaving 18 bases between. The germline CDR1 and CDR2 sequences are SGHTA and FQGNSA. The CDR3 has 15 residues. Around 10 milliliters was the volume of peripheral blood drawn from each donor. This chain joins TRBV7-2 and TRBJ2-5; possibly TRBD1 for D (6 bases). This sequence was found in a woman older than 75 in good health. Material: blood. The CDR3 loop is CASSPTYRESETQYC. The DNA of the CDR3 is TGTGCCAGCAGCCCAACCTACAGGGAATCGGAGACCCAGTACTGC.